This TCR beta chain was found in a study of shared clonotypes between healthy human individuals. Libraries were prepared by immunoSEQ multiplex PCR; TCRdb keeps only in-frame clonotypes and omits some of them. Counted here are approximately 500,000 clones, roughly 80% occurring once; the ten biggest clones make up approximately 11%. Healthy HIV-negative adults without recent acute infections or vaccinations served as donors. CDR3 length: 17 residues. Germline trimming cut 4 bases from V and 5 bases from J; bases unmatched to any gene: 4. Germline CDR1 and CDR2: SGHNT and YENEEA. Worth noting for this clone: The antigen is undetermined.

Study-wide results and caveats: Deeper or shallower sequencing was expected to change how clonotypes are shared among donors. The sole specimen, blood, was sampled, and tissue repertoires likely differ.

Sequencing used PBMCs. V gene TRBV11-3 combines with J gene TRBJ2-2; the match to TRBD2 covers 16 bases. The TCR comes from a middle-aged woman in good health. Some clones in this sample may be carry-over from other donors' samples. CDR3 coding DNA: TGTGCCAGCAGCTCGGGACTAGCGGGAGGGTTAACCGGGGAGCTGTTTTTT. This codes for CASSSGLAGGLTGELFF.